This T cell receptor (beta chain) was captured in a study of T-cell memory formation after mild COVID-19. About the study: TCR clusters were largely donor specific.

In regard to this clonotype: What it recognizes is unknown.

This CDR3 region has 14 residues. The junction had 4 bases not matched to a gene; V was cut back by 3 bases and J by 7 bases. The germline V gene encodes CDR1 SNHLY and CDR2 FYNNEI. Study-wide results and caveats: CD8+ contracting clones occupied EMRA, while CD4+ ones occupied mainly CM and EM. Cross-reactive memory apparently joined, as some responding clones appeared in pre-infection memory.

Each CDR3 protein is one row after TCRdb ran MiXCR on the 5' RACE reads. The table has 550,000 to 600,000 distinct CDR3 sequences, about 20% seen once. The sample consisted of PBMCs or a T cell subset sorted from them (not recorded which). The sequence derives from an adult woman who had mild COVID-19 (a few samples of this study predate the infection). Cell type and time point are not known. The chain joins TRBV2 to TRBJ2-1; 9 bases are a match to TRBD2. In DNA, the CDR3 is TGTGCCAGCAGTGAGCGGCGGGGGGGGAATGAGCAGTTCTTC. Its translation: CASSERRGGNEQFF.